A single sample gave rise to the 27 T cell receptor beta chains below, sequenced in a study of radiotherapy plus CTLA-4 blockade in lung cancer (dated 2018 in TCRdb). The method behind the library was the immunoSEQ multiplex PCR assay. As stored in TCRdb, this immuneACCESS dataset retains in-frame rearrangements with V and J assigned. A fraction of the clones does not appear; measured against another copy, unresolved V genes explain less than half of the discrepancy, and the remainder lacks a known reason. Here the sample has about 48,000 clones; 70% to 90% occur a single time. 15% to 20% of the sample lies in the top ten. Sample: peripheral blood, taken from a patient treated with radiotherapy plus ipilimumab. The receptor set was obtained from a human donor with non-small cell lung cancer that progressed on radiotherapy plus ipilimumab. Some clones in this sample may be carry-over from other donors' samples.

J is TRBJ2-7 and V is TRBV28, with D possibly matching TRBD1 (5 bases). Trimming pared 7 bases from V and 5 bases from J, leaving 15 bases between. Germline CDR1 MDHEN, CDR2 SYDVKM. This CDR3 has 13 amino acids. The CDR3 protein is CASTVPLTDEQYF. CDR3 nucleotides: TGTGCCAGCACGGTCCCCTTGACAGACGAGCAGTACTTC.

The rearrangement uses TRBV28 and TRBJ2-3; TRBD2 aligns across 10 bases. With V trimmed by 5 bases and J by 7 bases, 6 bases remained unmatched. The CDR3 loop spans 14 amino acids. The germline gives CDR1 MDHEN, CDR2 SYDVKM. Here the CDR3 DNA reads TGTGCCAGCAGTGGAGCGGGAGGGCCGTATACGCAGTATTTT. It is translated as CASSGAGGPYTQYF.

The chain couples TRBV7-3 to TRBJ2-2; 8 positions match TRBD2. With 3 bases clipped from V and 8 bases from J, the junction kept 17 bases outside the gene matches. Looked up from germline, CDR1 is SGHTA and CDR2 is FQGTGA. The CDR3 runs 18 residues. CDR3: CASSLKPDFAGGLGELFF. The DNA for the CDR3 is TGTGCCAGCAGCTTGAAACCTGATTTTGCGGGGGGTTTGGGGGAGCTGTTTTTT.

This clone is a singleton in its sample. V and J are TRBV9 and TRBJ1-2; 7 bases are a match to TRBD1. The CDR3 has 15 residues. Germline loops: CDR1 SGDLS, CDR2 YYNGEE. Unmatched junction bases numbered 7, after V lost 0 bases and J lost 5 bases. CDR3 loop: CASSVGDSLSYGYTF. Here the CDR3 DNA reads TGTGCCAGCAGCGTAGGGGACAGCTTATCTTATGGCTACACCTTC.

Here the CDR3 reads CASSRDPSGLVRETQYF. CDR3 nucleotide sequence: TGTGCCAGCAGCCGCGACCCGTCGGGACTAGTGAGAGAGACCCAGTACTTC. The rearrangement joins TRBV14 to TRBJ2-5; 8 bases align to TRBD2. The germline V gene encodes CDR1 SGHDN and CDR2 FVKESK. Trimming at V came to 4 bases and at J to 4 bases, leaving 14 bases not matched to a gene. The CDR3 has 17 residues.

CDR3 bases: TGTGCCAGCACCCGAGACAGACAAGAGACCCAGTACTTC. This sequence encodes CASTRDRQETQYF. The gene calls are TRBV2 and TRBJ2-5; a possible D gene is TRBD1 (5 bases). With 7 bases removed from V and 2 bases from J, the gap between germline ends came to 11 bases. The germline V gene encodes CDR1 SNHLY and CDR2 FYNNEI. The CDR3 loop spans 13 amino acids.

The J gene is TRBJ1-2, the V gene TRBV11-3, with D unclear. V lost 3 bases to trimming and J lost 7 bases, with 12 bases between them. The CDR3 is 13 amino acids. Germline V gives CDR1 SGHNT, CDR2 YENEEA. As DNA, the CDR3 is TGTGCCAGCAGCTTTAGGGATGGGAGTGGCTACACCTTC. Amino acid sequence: CASSFRDGSGYTF.

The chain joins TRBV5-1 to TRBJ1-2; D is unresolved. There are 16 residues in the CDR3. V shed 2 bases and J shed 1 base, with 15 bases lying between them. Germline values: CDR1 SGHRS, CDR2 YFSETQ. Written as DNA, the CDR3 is TGCGCCAGCAGCTTTGGCCCCATTGAATTTAACTATGGCTACACCTTC. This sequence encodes CASSFGPIEFNYGYTF.

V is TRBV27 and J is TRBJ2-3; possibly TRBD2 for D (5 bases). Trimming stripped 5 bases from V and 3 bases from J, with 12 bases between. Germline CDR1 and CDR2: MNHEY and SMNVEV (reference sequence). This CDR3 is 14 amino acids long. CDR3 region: CASSLRVLTDTQYF. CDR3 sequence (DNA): TGTGCCAGCAGTCTGCGGGTTTTGACAGATACGCAGTATTTT.

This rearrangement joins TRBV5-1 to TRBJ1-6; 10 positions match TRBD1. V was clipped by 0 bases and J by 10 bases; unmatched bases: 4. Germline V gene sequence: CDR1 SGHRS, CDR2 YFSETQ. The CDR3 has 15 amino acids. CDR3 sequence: CASSLGDRGWSPLHF. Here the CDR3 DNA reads TGCGCCAGCAGCTTGGGGGACAGGGGTTGGTCACCCCTCCACTTT.

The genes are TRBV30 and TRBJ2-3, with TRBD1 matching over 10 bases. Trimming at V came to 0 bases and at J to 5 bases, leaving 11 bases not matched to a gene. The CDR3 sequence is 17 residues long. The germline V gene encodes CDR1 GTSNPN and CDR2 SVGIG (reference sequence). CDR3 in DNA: TGTGCCTGGAGTGTAGGGGCCGGGACAGGGGTGATAGATACGCAGTATTTT. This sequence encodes CAWSVGAGTGVIDTQYF.

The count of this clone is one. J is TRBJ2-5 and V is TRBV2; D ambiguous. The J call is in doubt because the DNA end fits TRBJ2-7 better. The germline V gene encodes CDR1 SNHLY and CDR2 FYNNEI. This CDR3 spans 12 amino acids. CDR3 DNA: TGTGCCAGCAGTGAAAAAGTCTACGAGCAGTACTTC. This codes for CASSEKVYEQYF.

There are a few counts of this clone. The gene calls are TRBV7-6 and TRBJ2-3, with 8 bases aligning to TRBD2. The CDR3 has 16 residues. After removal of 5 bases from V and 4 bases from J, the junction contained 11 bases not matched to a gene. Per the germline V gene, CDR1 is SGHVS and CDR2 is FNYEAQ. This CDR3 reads CASSVRVGGGSDTQYF. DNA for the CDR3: TGTGCCAGCAGCGTAAGGGTCGGGGGGGGTTCAGATACGCAGTATTTT.

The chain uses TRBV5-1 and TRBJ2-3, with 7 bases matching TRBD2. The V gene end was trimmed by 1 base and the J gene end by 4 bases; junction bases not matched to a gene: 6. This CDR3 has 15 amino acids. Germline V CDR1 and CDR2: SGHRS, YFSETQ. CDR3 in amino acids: CASSLNGLGADTQYF. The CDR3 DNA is TGCGCCAGCAGCTTGAACGGACTAGGAGCAGATACGCAGTATTTT.

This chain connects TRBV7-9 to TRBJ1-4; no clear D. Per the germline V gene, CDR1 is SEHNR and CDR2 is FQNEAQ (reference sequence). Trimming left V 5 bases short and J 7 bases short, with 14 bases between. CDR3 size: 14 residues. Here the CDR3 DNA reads TGTGCCAGCAGCACGCCGGGGTGGGGTGAAAAACTGTTTTTT. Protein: CASSTPGWGEKLFF.

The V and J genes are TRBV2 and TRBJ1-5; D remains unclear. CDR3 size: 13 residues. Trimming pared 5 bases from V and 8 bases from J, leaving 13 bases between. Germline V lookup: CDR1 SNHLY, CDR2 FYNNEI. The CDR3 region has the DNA TGTGCCAGCAGTCGCCCCTCTAATGAGCCCCAGCATTTT. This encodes CASSRPSNEPQHF.

The DNA of the CDR3 is TGCGCCAGCAGTTTGCACAGGGGAAGGCAAGGAGAAAAACTGTTTTTT. It translates to CASSLHRGRQGEKLFF. This chain joins TRBV5-1 and TRBJ1-4; TRBD1 aligns across 7 bases. CDR3 length: 16 residues. V was clipped by 5 bases and J by 8 bases; unmatched bases: 15. Germline V gene lookup returns CDR1 SGHRS and CDR2 YFSETQ.

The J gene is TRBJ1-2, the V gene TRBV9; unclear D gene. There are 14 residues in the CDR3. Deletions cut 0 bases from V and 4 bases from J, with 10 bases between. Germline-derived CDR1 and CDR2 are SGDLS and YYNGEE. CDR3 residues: CASSVDQGVYGYTF. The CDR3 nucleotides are TGTGCCAGCAGCGTAGACCAAGGAGTCTATGGCTACACCTTC.

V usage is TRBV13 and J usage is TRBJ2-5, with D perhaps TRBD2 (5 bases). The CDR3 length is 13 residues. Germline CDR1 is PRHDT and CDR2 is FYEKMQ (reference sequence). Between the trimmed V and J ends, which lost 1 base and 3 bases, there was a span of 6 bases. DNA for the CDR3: TGTGCCAGCAGCTTAGAGGGAGAAGAGACCCAGTACTTC. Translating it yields CASSLEGEETQYF.

The CDR3 spells CASSIRYEQYF. The DNA for the CDR3 is TGTGCCAGCAGCATTCGGTACGAGCAGTACTTC. The rearrangement uses TRBV21-1 and TRBJ2-7; the table's D call, TRBD2, has no DNA check behind it. TRBV21-1 is marked as a pseudogene. The CDR3 length is 11 residues.

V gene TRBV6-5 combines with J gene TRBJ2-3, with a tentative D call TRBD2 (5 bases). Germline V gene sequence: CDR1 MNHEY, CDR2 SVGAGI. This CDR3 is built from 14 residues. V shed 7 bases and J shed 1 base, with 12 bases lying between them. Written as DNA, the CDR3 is TGTGCCAGCACTTCCCCCGGGGGCACAGATACGCAGTATTTT. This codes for CASTSPGGTDTQYF.

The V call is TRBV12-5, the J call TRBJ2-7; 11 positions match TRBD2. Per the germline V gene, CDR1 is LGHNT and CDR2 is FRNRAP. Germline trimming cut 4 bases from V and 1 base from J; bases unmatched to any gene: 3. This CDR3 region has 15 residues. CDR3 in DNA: TGTGCTAGTGGTTCCGCTAGCGGGAGGTCCTACGAGCAGTACTTC. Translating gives CASGSASGRSYEQYF. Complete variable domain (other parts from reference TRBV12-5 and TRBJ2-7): DARVTQTPRHKVTEMGQEVTMRCQPILGHNTVFWYRQTMMQGLELLAYFRNRAPLDDSGMPKDRFSAEMPDATLATLKIQPSEPRDSAVYFCASGSASGRSYEQYFGPGTRLTVT.

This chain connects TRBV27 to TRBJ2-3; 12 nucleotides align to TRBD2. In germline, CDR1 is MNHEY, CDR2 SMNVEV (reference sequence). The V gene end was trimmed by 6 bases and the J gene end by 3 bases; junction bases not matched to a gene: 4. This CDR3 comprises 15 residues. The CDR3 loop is CASSRLAGETDTQYF. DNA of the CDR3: TGTGCCAGCAGCCGACTAGCGGGAGAGACAGATACGCAGTATTTT.

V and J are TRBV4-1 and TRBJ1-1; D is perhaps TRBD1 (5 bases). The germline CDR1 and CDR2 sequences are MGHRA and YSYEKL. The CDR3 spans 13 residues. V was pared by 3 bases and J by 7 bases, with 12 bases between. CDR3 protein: CASSHPRVFEAFF. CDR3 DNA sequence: TGCGCCAGCAGCCATCCCAGGGTTTTTGAAGCTTTCTTT.

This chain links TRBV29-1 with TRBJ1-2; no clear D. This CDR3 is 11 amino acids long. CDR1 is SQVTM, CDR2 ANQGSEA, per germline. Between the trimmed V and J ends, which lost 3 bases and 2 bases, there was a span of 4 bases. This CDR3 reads CSVEANYGYTF. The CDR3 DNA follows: TGCAGCGTTGAGGCCAACTATGGCTACACCTTC.

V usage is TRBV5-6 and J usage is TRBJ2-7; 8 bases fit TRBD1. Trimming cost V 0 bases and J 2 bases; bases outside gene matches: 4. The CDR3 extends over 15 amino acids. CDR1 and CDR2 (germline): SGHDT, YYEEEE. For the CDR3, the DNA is TGTGCCAGCAGCTTGGGTCACAGGGGGACCTACGAGCAGTACTTC. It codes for CASSLGHRGTYEQYF.

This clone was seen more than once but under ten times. The CDR3 is CASSLSWPYEQYF. DNA for the CDR3: TGCGCCAGCAGCTTGTCGTGGCCCTACGAGCAGTACTTC. This chain connects TRBV5-1 to TRBJ2-7, with D unclear. From germline, CDR1 is SGHRS and CDR2 YFSETQ. Trimming removed 1 base at V and 2 bases at J, with 7 bases between. The CDR3 is 13 residues long. Full variable domain (remainder filled in from reference TRBV5-1 and TRBJ2-7): KAGVTQTPRYLIKTRGQQVTLSCSPISGHRSVSWYQQTPGQGLQFLFEYFSETQRNKGNFPGRFSGRQFSNSRSEMNVSTLELGDSALYLCASSLSWPYEQYFGPGTRLTVT.